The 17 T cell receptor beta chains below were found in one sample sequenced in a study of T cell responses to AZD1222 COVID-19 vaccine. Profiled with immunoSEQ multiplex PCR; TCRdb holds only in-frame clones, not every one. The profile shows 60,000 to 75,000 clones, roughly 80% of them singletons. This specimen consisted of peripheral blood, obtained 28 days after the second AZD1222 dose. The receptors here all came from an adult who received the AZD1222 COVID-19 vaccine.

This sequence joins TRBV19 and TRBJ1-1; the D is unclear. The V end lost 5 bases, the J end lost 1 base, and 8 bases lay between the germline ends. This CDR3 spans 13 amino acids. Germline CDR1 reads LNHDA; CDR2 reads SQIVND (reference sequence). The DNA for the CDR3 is TGTGCCAGTAGTGTTGACTGGAACACTGAAGCTTTCTTT. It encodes CASSVDWNTEAFF. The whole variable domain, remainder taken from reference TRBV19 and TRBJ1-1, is DGGITQSPKYLFRKEGQNVTLSCEQNLNHDAMYWYRQDPGQGLRLIYYSQIVNDFQKGDIAEGYSVSREKKESFPLTVTSAQKNPTAFYLCASSVDWNTEAFFGQGTRLTVV.

CDR3 DNA: TGTGCCAGCAGCTTCAGGGGGACTGAAGCTTTCTTT. Amino acids: CASSFRGTEAFF. The chain combines TRBV5-6 with TRBJ1-1; 7 bases line up with TRBD1. Germline CDR1 is SGHDT and CDR2 is YYEEEE. This CDR3 comprises 12 residues. J was trimmed by 5 bases and V by 2 bases; bases with no gene match: 0.

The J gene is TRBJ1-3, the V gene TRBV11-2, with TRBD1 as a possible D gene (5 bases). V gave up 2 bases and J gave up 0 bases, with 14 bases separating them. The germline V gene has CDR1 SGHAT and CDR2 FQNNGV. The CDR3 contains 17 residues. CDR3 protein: CASSLPGLLSSGNTIYF. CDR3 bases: TGTGCCAGCAGCTTACCGGGACTCTTAAGCTCTGGAAACACCATATATTTT. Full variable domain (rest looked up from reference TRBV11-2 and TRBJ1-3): EAGVAQSPRYKIIEKRQSVAFWCNPISGHATLYWYQQILGQGPKLLIQFQNNGVVDDSQLPKDRFSAERLKGVDSTLKIQPAKLEDSAVYLCASSLPGLLSSGNTIYFGEGSWLTVV.

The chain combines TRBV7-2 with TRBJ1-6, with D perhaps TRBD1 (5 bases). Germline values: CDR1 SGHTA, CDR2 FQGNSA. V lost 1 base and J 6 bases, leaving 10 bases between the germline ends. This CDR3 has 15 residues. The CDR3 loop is CASSLVRGGNSPLHF. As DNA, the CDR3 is TGTGCCAGCAGCTTAGTTAGGGGCGGTAATTCACCCCTCCACTTT.

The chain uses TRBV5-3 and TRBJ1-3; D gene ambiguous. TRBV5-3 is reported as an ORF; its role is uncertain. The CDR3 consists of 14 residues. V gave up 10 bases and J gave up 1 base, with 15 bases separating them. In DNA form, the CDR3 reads TGTGCCCGCCCTAGGAACAGATCTGGAAACACCATATATTTT. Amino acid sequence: CARPRNRSGNTIYF.

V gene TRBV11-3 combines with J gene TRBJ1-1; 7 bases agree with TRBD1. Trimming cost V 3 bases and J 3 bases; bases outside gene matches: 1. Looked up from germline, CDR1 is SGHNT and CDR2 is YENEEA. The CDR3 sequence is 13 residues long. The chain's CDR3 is CASSFTGDTEAFF. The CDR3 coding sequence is TGTGCCAGCAGCTTTACAGGGGACACTGAAGCTTTCTTT.

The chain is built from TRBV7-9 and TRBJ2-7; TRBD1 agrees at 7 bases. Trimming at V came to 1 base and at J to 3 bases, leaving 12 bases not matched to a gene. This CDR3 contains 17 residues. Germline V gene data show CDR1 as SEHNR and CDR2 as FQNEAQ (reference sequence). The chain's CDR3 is CASSLGVNRGFGYEQYF. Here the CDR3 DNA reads TGTGCCAGCAGCTTAGGCGTAAACAGGGGTTTTGGCTACGAGCAGTACTTC.

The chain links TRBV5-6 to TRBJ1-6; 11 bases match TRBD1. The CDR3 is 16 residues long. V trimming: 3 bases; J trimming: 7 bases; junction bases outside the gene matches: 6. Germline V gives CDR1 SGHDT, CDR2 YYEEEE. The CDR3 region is CASSSGQGAWNSPLHF. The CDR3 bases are TGTGCCAGCAGCTCTGGACAGGGGGCATGGAATTCACCCCTCCACTTT.

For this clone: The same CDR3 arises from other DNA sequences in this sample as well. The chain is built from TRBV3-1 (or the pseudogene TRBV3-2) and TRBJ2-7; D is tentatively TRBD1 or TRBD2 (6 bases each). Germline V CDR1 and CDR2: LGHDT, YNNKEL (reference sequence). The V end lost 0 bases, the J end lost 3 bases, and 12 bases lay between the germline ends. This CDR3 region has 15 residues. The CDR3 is CASSQDGGFLYEQYF. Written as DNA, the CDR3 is TGTGCCAGCAGCCAAGACGGGGGCTTTCTCTACGAGCAGTACTTC.

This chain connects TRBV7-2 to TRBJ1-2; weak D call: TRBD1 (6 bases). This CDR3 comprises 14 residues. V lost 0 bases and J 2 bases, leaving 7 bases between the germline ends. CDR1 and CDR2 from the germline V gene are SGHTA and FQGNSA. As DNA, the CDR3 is TGTGCCAGCAGCTTAGCGCAGGGGAACTATGGCTACACCTTC. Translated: CASSLAQGNYGYTF.

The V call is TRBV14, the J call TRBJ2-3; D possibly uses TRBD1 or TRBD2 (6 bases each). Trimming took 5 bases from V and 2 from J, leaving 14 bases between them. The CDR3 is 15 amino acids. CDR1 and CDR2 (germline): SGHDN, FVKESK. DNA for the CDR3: TGTGCCAGCAGCTCCGGGGGCCGGGTCACAGATACGCAGTATTTT. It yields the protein CASSSGGRVTDTQYF.

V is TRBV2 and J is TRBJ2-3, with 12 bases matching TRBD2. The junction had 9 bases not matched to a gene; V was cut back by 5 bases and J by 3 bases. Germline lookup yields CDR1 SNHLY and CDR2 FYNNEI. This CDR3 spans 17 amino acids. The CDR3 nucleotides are TGTGCCAGCAGTCGTGGACTAGCGGGGTTGTCAACAGATACGCAGTATTTT. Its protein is CASSRGLAGLSTDTQYF.

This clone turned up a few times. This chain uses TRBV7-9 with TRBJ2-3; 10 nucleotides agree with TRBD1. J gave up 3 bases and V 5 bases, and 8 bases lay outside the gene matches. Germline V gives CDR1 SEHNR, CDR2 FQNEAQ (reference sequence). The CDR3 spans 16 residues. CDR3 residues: CASSPRTGGNTDTQYF. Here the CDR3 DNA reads TGTGCCAGCAGCCCCCGGACAGGGGGGAATACAGATACGCAGTATTTT.

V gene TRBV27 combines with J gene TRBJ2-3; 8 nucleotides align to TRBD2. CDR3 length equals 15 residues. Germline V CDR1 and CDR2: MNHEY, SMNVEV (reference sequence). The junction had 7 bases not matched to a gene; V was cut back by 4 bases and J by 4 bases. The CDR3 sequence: CASSSVRGAPDTQYF. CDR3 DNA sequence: TGTGCCAGCAGTTCCGTGCGGGGGGCTCCAGATACGCAGTATTTT.

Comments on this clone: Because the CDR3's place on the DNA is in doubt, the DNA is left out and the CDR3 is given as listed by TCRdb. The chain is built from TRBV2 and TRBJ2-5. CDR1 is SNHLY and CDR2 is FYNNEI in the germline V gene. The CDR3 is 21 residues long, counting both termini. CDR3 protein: CASSGETQYFGPGTRLQTQYF.

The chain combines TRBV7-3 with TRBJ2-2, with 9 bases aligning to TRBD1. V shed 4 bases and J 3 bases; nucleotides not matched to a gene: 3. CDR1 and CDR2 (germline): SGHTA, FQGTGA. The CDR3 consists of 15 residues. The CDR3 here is CASSSGQGYTGELFF. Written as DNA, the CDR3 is TGTGCCAGCAGCTCGGGACAGGGCTACACCGGGGAGCTGTTTTTT.

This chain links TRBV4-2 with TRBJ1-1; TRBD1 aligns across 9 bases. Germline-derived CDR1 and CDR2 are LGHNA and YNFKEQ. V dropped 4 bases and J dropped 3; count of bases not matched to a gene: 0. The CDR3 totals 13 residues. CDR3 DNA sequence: TGTGCCAGCAGCCGACAGGGGGACACTGAAGCTTTCTTT. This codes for CASSRQGDTEAFF.